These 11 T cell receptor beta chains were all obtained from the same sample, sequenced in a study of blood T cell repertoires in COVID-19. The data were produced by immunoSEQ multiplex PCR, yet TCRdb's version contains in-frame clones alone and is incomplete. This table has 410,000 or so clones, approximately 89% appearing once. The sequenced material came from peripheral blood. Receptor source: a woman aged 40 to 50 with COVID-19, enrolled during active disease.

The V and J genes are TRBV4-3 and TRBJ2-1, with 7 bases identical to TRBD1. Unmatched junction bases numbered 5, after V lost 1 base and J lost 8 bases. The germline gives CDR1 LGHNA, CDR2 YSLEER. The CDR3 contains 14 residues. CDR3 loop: CASSQVTGSHEQFF. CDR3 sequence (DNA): TGCGCCAGCAGCCAAGTGACAGGGTCCCATGAGCAGTTCTTC.

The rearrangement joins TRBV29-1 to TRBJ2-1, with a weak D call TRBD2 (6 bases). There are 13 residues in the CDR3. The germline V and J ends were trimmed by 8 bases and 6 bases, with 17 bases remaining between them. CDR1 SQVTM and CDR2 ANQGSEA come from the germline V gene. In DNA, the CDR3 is TGCAGCATGAACCCAGGAGGGATCAATGAGCAGTTCTTC. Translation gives CSMNPGGINEQFF.

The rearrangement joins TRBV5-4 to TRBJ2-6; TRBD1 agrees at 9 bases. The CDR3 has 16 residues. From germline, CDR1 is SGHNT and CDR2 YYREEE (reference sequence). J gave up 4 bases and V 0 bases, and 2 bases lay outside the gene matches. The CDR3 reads CASSLGGTGGANVLTF. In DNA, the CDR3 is TGTGCCAGCAGCTTGGGAGGGACAGGGGGGGCCAACGTCCTGACTTTC.

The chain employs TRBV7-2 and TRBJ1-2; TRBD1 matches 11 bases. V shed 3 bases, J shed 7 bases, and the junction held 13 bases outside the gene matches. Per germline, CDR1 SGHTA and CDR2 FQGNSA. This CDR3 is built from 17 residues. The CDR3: CASSLFPPGQGGGGYTF. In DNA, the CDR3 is TGTGCCAGCAGCTTGTTTCCCCCGGGACAGGGGGGGGGTGGCTACACCTTC.

The CDR3 nucleotides read TGTGCCAGCAATTCGGGCAGGGGTAGAACCGGGGAGCTGTTTTTT. Translation: CASNSGRGRTGELFF. The chain employs TRBV7-6 and TRBJ2-2; a weak D match, TRBD1 (6 bases). The CDR3 is 15 residues long. The V gene lost 7 bases and the J gene lost 5 bases, with 17 bases spanning the gap. Germline loops: CDR1 SGHVS, CDR2 FNYEAQ.

The CDR3 spells CASSGQGLYNSPLHF. CDR3 bases: TGTGCCAGCAGCGGACAGGGTCTCTATAATTCACCCCTCCACTTT. The chain joins TRBV5-4 to TRBJ1-6; 8 nucleotides match TRBD1. V was clipped by 4 bases and J by 3 bases; unmatched bases: 3. Germline-derived CDR1 and CDR2 are SGHNT and YYREEE (reference sequence). The CDR3 is 15 amino acids.

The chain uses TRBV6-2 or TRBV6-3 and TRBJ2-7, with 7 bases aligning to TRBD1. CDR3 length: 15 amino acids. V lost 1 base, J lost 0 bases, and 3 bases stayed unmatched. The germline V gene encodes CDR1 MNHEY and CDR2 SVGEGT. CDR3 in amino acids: CASSYFGTVSYEQYF. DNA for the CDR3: TGTGCCAGCAGTTACTTCGGGACAGTCTCCTACGAGCAGTACTTC.

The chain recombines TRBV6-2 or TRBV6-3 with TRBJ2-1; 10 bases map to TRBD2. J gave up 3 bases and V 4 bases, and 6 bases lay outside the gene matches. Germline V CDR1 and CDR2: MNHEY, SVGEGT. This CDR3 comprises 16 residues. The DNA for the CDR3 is TGTGCCAGCAGTTTCCCAGCGGGAGGGAACTACAATGAGCAGTTCTTC. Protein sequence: CASSFPAGGNYNEQFF.

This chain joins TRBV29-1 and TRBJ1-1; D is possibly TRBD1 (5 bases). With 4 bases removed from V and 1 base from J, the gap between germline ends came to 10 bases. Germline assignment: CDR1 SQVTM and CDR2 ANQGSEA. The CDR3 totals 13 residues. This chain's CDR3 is CSVGAGPNTEAFF. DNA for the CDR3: TGCAGCGTTGGGGCGGGACCGAACACTGAAGCTTTCTTT.

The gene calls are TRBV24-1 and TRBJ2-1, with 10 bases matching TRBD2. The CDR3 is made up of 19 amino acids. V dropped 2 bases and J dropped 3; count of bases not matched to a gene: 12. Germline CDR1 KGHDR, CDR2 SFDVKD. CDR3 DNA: TGTGCCACCAGTGATTCGAGGACTAGCGGACCCAGGGGCTACAATGAGCAGTTCTTC. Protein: CATSDSRTSGPRGYNEQFF.

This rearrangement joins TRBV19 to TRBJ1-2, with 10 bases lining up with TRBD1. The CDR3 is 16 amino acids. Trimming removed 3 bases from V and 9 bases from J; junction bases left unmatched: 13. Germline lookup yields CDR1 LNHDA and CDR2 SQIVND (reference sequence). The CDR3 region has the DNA TGTGCCAGTAGTATCTGGTCTGGACAGGGGGAGAATAGCTACACCTTC. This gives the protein CASSIWSGQGENSYTF.